Presented here are 8 T cell receptor beta chains from one specimen sequenced in a study of T cell responses to AZD1222 COVID-19 vaccine. Here immunoSEQ multiplex PCR was the method, and the copy in TCRdb shows in-frame clones only, minus some. Found here are 150,000 to 200,000 clones, less than 95% of them singletons; the top ten hold around 0.66%. The sequences come from peripheral blood, collected on day 0 of AZD1222 vaccination. These receptors were taken from an adult in good health.

The V call is TRBV15, the J call TRBJ2-5; 11 bases fit TRBD2. V shed 3 bases and J 4 bases; nucleotides not matched to a gene: 4. CDR3 length: 15 amino acids. CDR1 and CDR2 (germline): LNHNV, YYDKDF (reference sequence). The CDR3 here is CATSSTSGSGETQYF. The CDR3 DNA follows: TGTGCCACCAGCAGTACTAGCGGGAGTGGAGAGACCCAGTACTTC.

This sequence joins TRBV6-1 and TRBJ1-4, with D unresolved. The CDR3 totals 14 residues. The V gene lost 0 bases and the J gene lost 10 bases, with 12 bases spanning the gap. Germline loops: CDR1 MNHNS, CDR2 SASEGT. CDR3 sequence (DNA): TGTGCCAGCAGTGAAGCGGGAAAAAGGGTAAAACTGTTTTTT. Translating it yields CASSEAGKRVKLFF.

The rearrangement links TRBV12-3 or TRBV12-4 to TRBJ2-2; TRBD2 might be the D (5 bases). The CDR3 extends over 12 amino acids. The germline V and J ends were trimmed by 4 bases and 5 bases, with 5 bases remaining between them. CDR3 amino acids: CASSSGTGELFF. DNA of the CDR3: TGTGCCAGCAGTTCGGGGACCGGGGAGCTGTTTTTT.

The chain combines TRBV6-5 with TRBJ1-1; D unresolved. Trimming stripped 8 bases from V and 11 bases from J, with 15 bases between. Germline CDR1 reads MNHEY; CDR2 reads SVGAGI. The CDR3 contains 11 residues. CDR3 nucleotide sequence: TGTGCCAGCGGGGATAGGATCGGGGCTTTCTTT. The encoded protein is CASGDRIGAFF.

The V and J genes are TRBV27 and TRBJ2-7; either TRBD1 or TRBD2 may fit D (5 bases each). The CDR3 consists of 13 residues. The V gene lost 5 bases and the J gene lost 3 bases, with 11 bases spanning the gap. The V gene's germline CDR1 is MNHEY and CDR2 SMNVEV (reference sequence). CDR3 amino acids: CASSPRDHYEQYF. CDR3 coding DNA: TGTGCCAGCAGTCCCCGGGACCACTACGAGCAGTACTTC.

The chain has TRBV28 and TRBJ1-2; possible D gene TRBD1, 5 bases. The germline V gene has CDR1 MDHEN and CDR2 SYDVKM. CDR3 length: 15 residues. The ends were cut back, 6 bases at V and 4 bases at J, with 18 bases in the middle. CDR3 DNA: TGTGCCAGCAGGCGGCCCCAGGGAGGGGTCTATGGCTACACCTTC. Translating it yields CASRRPQGGVYGYTF.

The chain carries TRBV30 and TRBJ1-4; a weak D match, TRBD1 (6 bases). V dropped 1 base and J dropped 0 bases, with 9 bases sitting between them. Germline loops: CDR1 GTSNPN, CDR2 SVGIG (reference sequence). This CDR3 contains 15 residues. CDR3 DNA: TGTGCCTGGAGTGGGCAGGGGACAACTAATGAAAAACTGTTTTTT. As protein: CAWSGQGTTNEKLFF.

V usage is TRBV7-9 and J usage is TRBJ1-1; weak D call: TRBD1 (5 bases). Germline V lookup: CDR1 SEHNR, CDR2 FQNEAQ (reference sequence). The germline V and J ends were trimmed by 0 bases and 2 bases, with 10 bases remaining between them. The CDR3 runs 15 residues. This CDR3 is CASSLALGANTEAFF. The DNA of the CDR3 is TGTGCCAGCAGCTTAGCGCTAGGGGCTAACACTGAAGCTTTCTTT.